These 6 T cell receptor beta chains share one sample of origin, sequenced in a study of beta chain features in type 1 diabetes. Expressed TCRB transcripts were sequenced, since all the RNA that had been isolated was reverse transcribed. The repertoire was sequenced with immunoSEQ multiplex PCR; TCRdb's copy has only in-frame clones and lacks some. The sample has roughly 230,000 clones, 9% to 10% seen once. Sequencing was done on a sample of naive CD4+ T cells from blood. The receptor source for this set is a woman aged 18-29 years in good health.

As to this clone: Other DNA sequences of this sample code for an identical CDR3. The rearrangement uses TRBV5-1 and TRBJ2-2, with a tentative D call TRBD1 (5 bases). The ends were cut back, 1 base at V and 1 base at J, with 5 bases in the middle. Germline assignment: CDR1 SGHRS and CDR2 YFSETQ. This CDR3 spans 14 amino acids. The CDR3 region has the DNA TGCGCCAGCAGCTTGCAGGGGAACACCGGGGAGCTGTTTTTT. It codes for CASSLQGNTGELFF. Variable domain in full (rest from reference TRBV5-1 and TRBJ2-2): KAGVTQTPRYLIKTRGQQVTLSCSPISGHRSVSWYQQTPGQGLQFLFEYFSETQRNKGNFPGRFSGRQFSNSRSEMNVSTLELGDSALYLCASSLQGNTGELFFGEGSRLTVL.

The CDR3 protein is CASSVGSLSNYGYTF. CDR3 bases: TGTGCCAGCAGCGTAGGGTCGTTAAGCAACTATGGCTACACCTTC. The gene calls are TRBV9 and TRBJ1-2; D ambiguous. This CDR3 has 15 residues. Germline V lookup: CDR1 SGDLS, CDR2 YYNGEE. The V and J ends lost 0 bases and 2 bases respectively, with 11 bases between them.

The chain combines TRBV5-6 with TRBJ1-5; no clear D gene. The CDR3 is made up of 14 amino acids. V dropped 0 bases and J dropped 3 bases, with 7 bases sitting between them. Germline-derived CDR1 and CDR2 are SGHDT and YYEEEE. The CDR3 protein is CASSLALNNQPQHF. The CDR3 DNA sequence: TGTGCCAGCAGCTTGGCCCTTAACAATCAGCCCCAGCATTTT. The full variable domain, its missing parts supplied by reference TRBV5-6 and TRBJ1-5, is DAGVTQSPTHLIKTRGQQVTLRCSPKSGHDTVSWYQQALGQGPQFIFQYYEEEERQRGNFPDRFSGHQFPNYSSELNVNALLLGDSALYLCASSLALNNQPQHFGDGTRLSIL.

This clone showed up just a few times. Here the CDR3 reads CASSLDRGEDEQFF. The CDR3 DNA reads TGTGCCAGCAGTCTGGACAGGGGAGAAGATGAGCAGTTCTTC. The chain combines TRBV2 with TRBJ2-1, with 9 bases lining up with TRBD1. The germline CDR1 and CDR2 sequences are SNHLY and FYNNEI. The CDR3 loop spans 14 amino acids. V shed 5 bases and J 8 bases; nucleotides not matched to a gene: 7.

V and J are TRBV6-6 and TRBJ1-2, with 7 bases aligning to TRBD1. J lost 2 bases, V lost 6 bases, and 12 bases had no gene match. The CDR3 has 16 residues. Germline assignment: CDR1 MNHNY and CDR2 SVGAGI (reference sequence). The CDR3 nucleotides read TGTGCCAGCAGACGCGACGTACAGGGGTCCAACTATGGCTACACCTTC. The encoded protein is CASRRDVQGSNYGYTF.

This clone has more than one count but fewer than ten. The rearrangement links TRBV19 to TRBJ2-1; no clear D gene. Trimming left V 0 bases short and J 8 bases short, with 8 bases between. The CDR3 consists of 13 residues. Germline lookup yields CDR1 LNHDA and CDR2 SQIVND (reference sequence). CDR3 sequence reads: CASSIDPADEQFF. CDR3 DNA sequence: TGTGCCAGTAGTATAGATCCTGCGGATGAGCAGTTCTTC.